The clone carrying this TCR beta chain has only a few counts. The antigen remains undetermined. TCRdb re-analysed the reads in MiXCR, keeping a single row per CDR3 protein. This sample has 380,000 or so distinct CDR3 sequences, with about 35% found just once. These data belong to a study of T cell repertoires in cytomegalovirus infection. At the level of the study: CMV epitopes in the study were HLA-C-restricted (recently identified) and HLA-B-restricted (well studied). Evidence of both CMV infection and a matching HLA type came from public TCR beta signatures. Study-wide findings and caveats: Within the response measured ex vivo, HLA-C-restricted CMV-specific TCR beta clonotypes were dominant. Adding up the frequency of public TCR beta families identified people who carried CMV plus the relevant HLA.

The germline V gene has CDR1 LGHNT and CDR2 FRNRAP. The CDR3 is 16 residues long. With V trimmed by 5 bases and J by 1 base, 5 bases remained unmatched. The receptor was derived from a human donor in good health (CMV status not recorded). Some clones in this sample may be carry-over from other donors' samples. The V gene is TRBV12-5, the J gene TRBJ2-4; 10 nucleotides match TRBD1. The material sequenced was cultured PBMCs, taken from culture after CMV antigen stimulation. This CDR3 reads CASGRGQGTAKNIQYF. The CDR3 DNA sequence: TGTGCTAGTGGTCGGGGACAGGGGACGGCCAAAAACATTCAGTACTTC.